These 21 T cell receptor beta chains were sequenced from one sample in a study of blood T cells in healthy people across ages. Primers used in a second PCR of roughly 6 to 12 cycles were a sample-barcoded 5' primer and a J-beta primer mix. Each CDR3 protein is one row after TCRdb ran MiXCR on the 5' RACE reads. The repertoire holds a few hundred thousand distinct CDR3 sequences, 25% to 30% seen once, with 29% in the top ten. The sequenced sample consisted of blood. These receptors all stem from a woman in her 70s in good health.

This clonotype occurred a few times. The chain uses TRBV20-1 and TRBJ1-5, with D tentatively TRBD1 (5 bases). The ends were cut back, 1 base at V and 5 bases at J, with 15 bases in the middle. The CDR3 is 15 residues long. Germline loops: CDR1 DFQATT, CDR2 SNEGSKA (reference sequence). The CDR3 DNA reads as TGCAGTGCTAGAGTTAGGGGACTGCCCGATCAGCCCCAGCATTTT. It codes for CSARVRGLPDQPQHF.

This chain links TRBV7-9 with TRBJ2-5; 12 bases map to TRBD1. The J call is in doubt because the DNA end fits TRBJ2-1 better. CDR3 size: 15 residues. From germline, CDR1 is SEHNR and CDR2 FQNEAQ (reference sequence). CDR3: CASSLTGQGADEQFF. CDR3 nucleotide sequence: TGTGCCAGCAGCTTAACGGGACAGGGGGCAGATGAGCAGTTCTTC.

The CDR3 DNA sequence: TGCGCCAGCAGCTCGGGGGGGCAGGGGGGCACTGAAGCTTTCTTT. Translated, it gives CASSSGGQGGTEAFF. The chain has TRBV5-1 and TRBJ1-1; 7 bases are a match to TRBD1. The length of the CDR3 is 15 residues. The V segment lost 3 bases and the J segment 4 bases; nucleotides outside the gene matches: 9. The germline gives CDR1 SGHRS, CDR2 YFSETQ.

This clonotype was observed a few times. The genes are TRBV9 and TRBJ1-1; D is perhaps TRBD1 (5 bases). There are 14 residues in the CDR3. Germline assignment: CDR1 SGDLS and CDR2 YYNGEE. Trimming took off 3 bases at V and 8 bases at J, with 17 bases between the two ends. This CDR3 reads CASSASLRGLEAFF. The CDR3 bases are TGTGCCAGCAGCGCGTCTCTCCGGGGCTTAGAAGCTTTCTTT.

This clonotype was counted a few times. Compared with germline, one end of the junction differs, possibly owing to a read error. The chain recombines TRBV19 with TRBJ2-2, with 9 bases aligning to TRBD2. The CDR3 has 15 residues. CDR1 and CDR2 (germline): LNHDA, SQIVND (reference sequence). This CDR3 reads CASSRLAVNTGELVF. In DNA form, the CDR3 reads TGTGCCAGTAGTAGACTAGCGGTGAACACCGGGGAGCTGGTTTTT. Full variable domain (remainder filled in from reference TRBV19 and TRBJ2-2): DGGITQSPKYLFRKEGQNVTLSCEQNLNHDAMYWYRQDPGQGLRLIYYSQIVNDFQKGDIAEGYSVSREKKESFPLTVTSAQKNPTAFYLCASSRLAVNTGELVFGEGSRLTVL.

There are a few counts of this clonotype. This chain uses TRBV20-1 with TRBJ2-5; D call uncertain. This CDR3 is 11 amino acids long. The V end lost 1 base, the J end lost 7 bases, and 7 bases lay between the germline ends. Germline values: CDR1 DFQATT, CDR2 SNEGSKA (reference sequence). The CDR3 loop is CSARADPTQYF. The CDR3 nucleotides read TGCAGTGCTAGAGCGGACCCGACCCAGTACTTC.

This chain uses TRBV11-2 with TRBJ1-1, with no clear D. In germline, CDR1 is SGHAT, CDR2 FQNNGV. V was cut by 5 bases and J by 11 bases, with 12 bases left in between. This CDR3 is built from 11 residues. The CDR3 coding sequence is TGTGCCAGCAGCCAAATCCATGGCGCTTTCTTT. It yields the protein CASSQIHGAFF.

This clonotype was observed a handful of times. Compared with germline, one end of the junction differs, possibly owing to a read error. The chain employs TRBV28 and TRBJ2-5; no definite D call. The DNA end favors TRBJ2-7, so the J call may be wrong. The CDR3 covers 12 residues. Germline values: CDR1 MDHEN, CDR2 SYDVKM. This chain's CDR3 is CAGSRKAYEQYF. CDR3 DNA: TGTGCCGGCAGTCGGAAAGCCTACGAGCAGTACTTC.

The V call is TRBV20-1, the J call TRBJ2-5, with 9 bases fitting TRBD2. With the DNA end fitting TRBJ2-1 better, the J assignment may be wrong. The germline V gene encodes CDR1 DFQATT and CDR2 SNEGSKA (reference sequence). CDR3 size: 15 residues. CDR3 DNA: TGCAGTGCCAAGCCCGGGACTAGCATTAAGGTTGAGCAGTTCTTC. Amino acids: CSAKPGTSIKVEQFF.

J is TRBJ1-6 and V is TRBV11-1; TRBD1 aligns across 9 bases. Germline V gene data show CDR1 as SGHAT and CDR2 as FQDESV (reference sequence). The CDR3 totals 14 residues. Trimming at V came to 4 bases and at J to 7 bases, leaving 2 bases not matched to a gene. The CDR3 bases are TGTGCCAGCAGCTATGGACAGGGGAATTCACCCCTCCACTTT. Its protein is CASSYGQGNSPLHF.

On this clonotype itself: Just one base apart from a much larger clone, this may be a read error. The chain couples TRBV5-1 to TRBJ2-5; TRBD1 is a possible D gene (5 bases). The germline gives CDR1 SGHRS, CDR2 YFSETQ. There are 13 residues in the CDR3. Here the CDR3 DNA reads TGCGCCAGCAGAGGGGTGGCACAAGGGACCCAGTACTTC. This encodes CASRGVAQGTQYF.

There are a few counts of this clonotype. J is TRBJ1-4 and V is TRBV14; D not resolved. From germline, CDR1 is SGHDN and CDR2 FVKESK. The CDR3 contains 15 residues. V dropped 2 bases and J dropped 8 bases, with 15 bases sitting between them. CDR3 nucleotide sequence: TGTGCCAGCAGCCAACTGGACCCGATCCGCGAAAAACTGTTTTTT. Its translation: CASSQLDPIREKLFF.

This clonotype was detected many times. V and J are TRBV7-2 and TRBJ2-3; D possibly corresponds to TRBD2 (6 bases). The CDR3 consists of 17 residues. Germline V gene lookup returns CDR1 SGHTA and CDR2 FQGNSA. V was shortened by 1 base and J by 0 bases, with 14 bases between the two germline ends. CDR3 DNA sequence: TGTGCCAGCAGCTTAGGGGGAGGCATAACGAGCACAGATACGCAGTATTTT. Its translation is CASSLGGGITSTDTQYF.

The V call is TRBV28, the J call TRBJ1-4, with TRBD1 matching over 9 bases. Germline V CDR1 and CDR2: MDHEN, SYDVKM. V lost 5 bases, J lost 10 bases, and 11 bases stayed unmatched. The CDR3 spans 15 residues. The DNA for the CDR3 is TGTGCCAGCAGTGTAACCGGGACAGGGTCGCGAAAACTGTTTTTT. This translates into CASSVTGTGSRKLFF.

This clonotype occurred a few times. The chain uses TRBV7-2 and TRBJ2-2; D is undetermined. Germline V gene data show CDR1 as SGHTA and CDR2 as FQGNSA. The CDR3 runs to 14 residues. Trimming shortened V by 1 base and J by 6 bases, and 9 bases separated the two germline ends. For the CDR3, the DNA is TGTGCCAGCAGCTTAGTGATAGCACCCGGGGAGCTGTTTTTT. It yields the protein CASSLVIAPGELFF.

This clonotype was detected ten times or more. This rearrangement joins TRBV2 to TRBJ2-1; the D is unclear. The CDR3 length is 16 residues. With 0 bases removed from V and 2 bases from J, the gap between germline ends came to 11 bases. CDR1 is SNHLY and CDR2 is FYNNEI in the germline V gene. The CDR3, as DNA: TGTGCCAGCAGTGAAGCGGGCGGAACCGCCTACAATGAGCAGTTCTTC. Protein: CASSEAGGTAYNEQFF.

This clonotype was detected only a few times. The chain has TRBV6-1 and TRBJ2-2, with 7 bases that match TRBD2. The CDR3 is 15 amino acids. Germline V lookup: CDR1 MNHNS, CDR2 SASEGT. J lost 5 bases, V lost 6 bases, and 9 bases had no gene match. The CDR3 loop is CASRGGSRATGELFF. As DNA, the CDR3 is TGTGCCAGCAGGGGGGGGTCCCGGGCGACCGGGGAGCTGTTTTTT.

V gene TRBV18 combines with J gene TRBJ2-5, with D possibly being TRBD1 (5 bases). Germline V lookup: CDR1 KGHSH, CDR2 LQKENI. The CDR3 spans 15 residues. The germline V and J ends were trimmed by 1 base and 5 bases, with 14 bases remaining between them. CDR3: CASSPLTGPGETQYF. CDR3 coding DNA: TGTGCCAGCTCACCACTTACAGGCCCAGGGGAGACCCAGTACTTC. The entire variable domain, with the rest obtained from reference TRBV18 and TRBJ2-5, is as follows: NAGVMQNPRHLVRRRGQEARLRCSPMKGHSHVYWYRQLPEEGLKFMVYLQKENIIDESGMPKERFSAEFPKEGPSILRIQQVVRGDSAAYFCASSPLTGPGETQYFGPGTRLLVL.

This chain links TRBV24-1 with TRBJ2-3; 7 nucleotides match TRBD2. The ends lost 4 bases at V and 4 bases at J; junction bases unmatched: 13. Per germline, CDR1 KGHDR and CDR2 SFDVKD. There are 17 residues in the CDR3. In nucleotides, the CDR3 is TGTGCCACCAGTGACCCCAGGTCGGGGGGAGTCGCAGATACGCAGTATTTT. Its translation is CATSDPRSGGVADTQYF.

As DNA, the CDR3 is TGTGCCAGCAGCCTAACGTCCGGTGGGGAGCAGTACTTC. This gives the protein CASSLTSGGEQYF. The chain joins TRBV7-2 to TRBJ2-7; D uncertain. The V gene lost 5 bases and the J gene lost 7 bases, with 15 bases spanning the gap. This CDR3 is 13 amino acids long. CDR1 is SGHTA and CDR2 is FQGNSA in the germline V gene.

V usage is TRBV20-1 and J usage is TRBJ2-5, with 12 bases aligning to TRBD2. Germline V lookup: CDR1 DFQATT, CDR2 SNEGSKA (reference sequence). The CDR3 runs to 15 residues. V shed 4 bases and J 0 bases; nucleotides not matched to a gene: 3. The CDR3 sequence is CSATRLAGDQETQYF. The CDR3, as DNA: TGCAGTGCTACCCGACTAGCGGGGGACCAAGAGACCCAGTACTTC.